These 23 T cell receptor beta chains originate from one sample sequenced in a study of CD8+CD57+ T cells in acquired aplastic anemia. Profiling that covered TCR beta VDJ and CDR3 relied on genomic DNA as its template. MiXCR was run by TCRdb on the reads, yielding one entry per CDR3 protein. The repertoire consists of more than 150,000 distinct CDR3 sequences, with less than 55% occurring once and the leading ten covering approximately 3%. Sequenced sample: sorted CD4+, CD8+, or CD8+CD57+ T cells (not recorded which) from PBMCs. These TCRs come from a human donor in good health.

The CDR3 coding sequence is TGTGCCAGTAGTACTGGCAGGGGGAGGCCCCAGCATTTT. Protein: CASSTGRGRPQHF. The chain has TRBV19 and TRBJ1-5, with TRBD1 identical over 7 bases. This CDR3 is 13 amino acids long. The V and J ends lost 4 bases and 9 bases, in that order; junction bases with no gene match: 6. The germline gives CDR1 LNHDA, CDR2 SQIVND (reference sequence).

This clonotype showed up many times. This chain links TRBV9 with TRBJ2-2, with 7 bases aligning to TRBD2. Trimming at V came to 5 bases and at J to 8 bases, leaving 3 bases not matched to a gene. The V gene's germline CDR1 is SGDLS and CDR2 YYNGEE. The CDR3 is made up of 12 amino acids. The CDR3 sequence is CASRSSGGELFF. In DNA, the CDR3 is TGTGCCAGCAGATCTAGCGGTGGGGAGCTGTTTTTT.

This clonotype was recorded many times. V and J are TRBV4-3 and TRBJ2-3; tentative D call: TRBD2 (5 bases). Germline V gene data show CDR1 as LGHNA and CDR2 as YSLEER. CDR3 length equals 14 residues. V lost 4 bases to trimming and J lost 5 bases, with 13 bases between them. The chain's CDR3 is CASSRGAEGDTQYF. The CDR3 DNA follows: TGCGCCAGCAGCCGAGGAGCAGAGGGAGATACGCAGTATTTT.

This clonotype turned up a few times. This chain uses TRBV24-1 with TRBJ2-7, with 7 bases fitting TRBD2. Germline CDR1 reads KGHDR; CDR2 reads SFDVKD. Trimming took 6 bases from V and 5 from J; bases not matched to a gene: 3. The CDR3 contains 12 residues. The CDR3 spells CATSPRGDEQYF. Here the CDR3 DNA reads TGTGCCACCAGTCCCCGGGGGGACGAGCAGTACTTC.

Points on this clonotype: As the CDR3 is not closed by the conserved phenylalanine or tryptophan, this likely results from a read error. Here the CDR3 DNA reads TGCAGTGCTCCTGGGACTAGCGGGAGAAGCTCCTACAATGAGCAGTTCTCC. Encoded protein: CSAPGTSGRSSYNEQFS. This chain connects TRBV20-1 to TRBJ2-1, with 14 positions matching TRBD2. The V segment lost 5 bases and the J segment 0 bases; nucleotides outside the gene matches: 6. This CDR3 is built from 17 residues. The germline V gene has CDR1 DFQATT and CDR2 SNEGSKA (reference sequence).

This clonotype was seen many times. This sequence joins TRBV9 and TRBJ2-3; 9 bases match TRBD1. Germline V gene sequence: CDR1 SGDLS, CDR2 YYNGEE. The junction had 15 bases not matched to a gene; V was cut back by 4 bases and J by 3 bases. The length of the CDR3 is 18 residues. Here the CDR3 reads CASSLHQGTGRTTDTQYF. CDR3 nucleotides: TGTGCCAGCAGCCTCCACCAGGGGACAGGGAGGACGACAGATACGCAGTATTTT.

The chain couples TRBV7-6 to TRBJ1-1; unclear D gene. The CDR3 sequence is 14 residues long. Trimming stripped 5 bases from V and 2 bases from J, with 12 bases between. CDR1 SGHVS and CDR2 FNYEAQ come from the germline V gene. This CDR3 reads CASSLPEGNTEAFF. The CDR3, as DNA: TGTGCCAGCAGCCTCCCAGAGGGCAACACTGAAGCTTTCTTT.

This clonotype was found once. Possible read error: a much larger clone is one base away. The chain couples TRBV5-1 to TRBJ2-2; possible D gene TRBD1, 7 bases. The CDR3 consists of 14 residues. Germline values: CDR1 SGHRS, CDR2 YFSETQ. The CDR3 bases are TGCGCCAGTCAAACAGGGGATCACACCGGGGGGCTGTTTTTT. Its protein product is CASQTGDHTGGLFF.

This clonotype was counted ten times or more. The chain has TRBV12-3 or TRBV12-4 and TRBJ2-5, with 7 bases identical to TRBD1. Germline trimming cut 6 bases from V and 3 bases from J; bases unmatched to any gene: 16. This CDR3 is 17 amino acids long. The CDR3, as DNA: TGTGCCAGCAGAATGGGCGCGGGCAGGGGGTTTGAAGAGACCCAGTACTTC. This translates into CASRMGAGRGFEETQYF.

There are many counts of this clonotype. The chain uses TRBV20-1 and TRBJ2-7; D call uncertain. The V gene lost 1 base and the J gene lost 6 bases, with 13 bases spanning the gap. Germline loops: CDR1 DFQATT, CDR2 SNEGSKA (reference sequence). This CDR3 region has 13 residues. Here the CDR3 DNA reads TGCAGTGCTAGAGGAGGCAGAGTCCTCGAGCAGTACTTC. This encodes CSARGGRVLEQYF.

This clonotype was detected ten times or more. A much larger clone differs by one base, so this may be a read error. The J gene is TRBJ2-3, the V gene TRBV24-1; D is ambiguous. The V gene's germline CDR1 is KGHDR and CDR2 SFDVKD. CDR3 size: 15 residues. V lost 3 bases to trimming and J lost 3 bases, with 12 bases between them. The CDR3 nucleotides are TGTGCCACCAGTGATCCACGGGCGCTGACAGATACGCAGTATTTT. It translates to CATSDPRALTDTQYF.

The chain couples TRBV24-1 to TRBJ2-2; possible D gene TRBD1, 6 bases. The CDR3 loop spans 18 amino acids. V lost 3 bases and J 2 bases, leaving 18 bases between the germline ends. Germline loops: CDR1 KGHDR, CDR2 SFDVKD. The CDR3, as DNA: TGTGCCACCAGTGATCCTAACTACGGGACAAGTAACACCGGGGAGCTGTTTTTT. Translation gives CATSDPNYGTSNTGELFF.

This chain joins TRBV19 and TRBJ1-5, with D uncertain. Germline CDR1 and CDR2: LNHDA and SQIVND (reference sequence). V dropped 4 bases and J dropped 4 bases, with 11 bases sitting between them. This CDR3 region has 14 residues. The CDR3 protein is CASSRIGKNQPQHF. For the CDR3, the DNA is TGTGCCAGTAGTAGGATAGGAAAAAATCAGCCCCAGCATTTT.

V and J are TRBV6-1 and TRBJ1-2; D gene unclear. This CDR3 is 13 amino acids long. Germline V CDR1 and CDR2: MNHNS, SASEGT. Trimming took 11 bases from V and 1 from J, leaving 14 bases between them. This CDR3 is CASEWADNYGYTF. CDR3 sequence (DNA): TGTGCCTCCGAGTGGGCGGATAACTATGGCTACACCTTC.

This sequence joins TRBV13 and TRBJ1-5; tentatively, D is TRBD1 (6 bases). Looked up from germline, CDR1 is PRHDT and CDR2 is FYEKMQ (reference sequence). V lost 0 bases to trimming and J lost 5 bases, with 11 bases between them. The CDR3 consists of 15 residues. The CDR3 nucleotides are TGTGCCAGCAGCTTAGGCAGAGGGGGAGATCAGCCCCAGCATTTT. Translation: CASSLGRGGDQPQHF. Together with reference TRBV13 and TRBJ1-5, the CDR3 gives the full variable domain: AAGVIQSPRHLIKEKRETATLKCYPIPRHDTVYWYQQGPGQDPQFLISFYEKMQSDKGSIPDRFSAQQFSDYHSELNMSSLELGDSALYFCASSLGRGGDQPQHFGDGTRLSIL.

This clonotype has ten or more counts. The chain couples TRBV6-1 to TRBJ2-3; possible D gene TRBD2, 6 bases. Germline CDR1 and CDR2: MNHNS and SASEGT. The CDR3 spans 14 residues. Trimming removed 6 bases at V and 2 bases at J, with 12 bases between. The CDR3 loop reads CASRAGWNTDTQYF. The CDR3 DNA reads TGTGCCAGCAGGGCGGGATGGAACACAGATACGCAGTATTTT.

This clonotype was found a few times. The chain employs TRBV24-1 and TRBJ1-5; no reliable D call. Trimming took off 4 bases at V and 4 bases at J, with 10 bases between the two ends. The CDR3 sequence is 14 residues long. Germline assignment: CDR1 KGHDR and CDR2 SFDVKD. Written as DNA, the CDR3 is TGTGCCACCAGTGAAAGGACGGTGAATCAGCCCCAGCATTTT. This codes for CATSERTVNQPQHF.

This chain connects TRBV19 to TRBJ2-7; D might be TRBD1 (5 bases). This CDR3 is 15 amino acids long. Germline values: CDR1 LNHDA, CDR2 SQIVND (reference sequence). V dropped 0 bases and J dropped 5 bases, with 14 bases sitting between them. The CDR3 coding sequence is TGTGCCAGTAGTATAGAAGGCCAGGGATGGGACGAGCAGTACTTC. Translating gives CASSIEGQGWDEQYF.

In this sample, this clonotype turned up many times. The J gene is TRBJ2-4, the V gene TRBV5-1; TRBD1 agrees at 9 bases. Germline assignment: CDR1 SGHRS and CDR2 YFSETQ. V was clipped by 4 bases and J by 9 bases; unmatched bases: 8. The CDR3 is 14 amino acids. CDR3 bases: TGCGCCAGCAGCCCGGGACAGGGTTTAGCCATTCAGTACTTC. Amino acids: CASSPGQGLAIQYF.

The J gene is TRBJ1-2, the V gene TRBV19; no clear D. The CDR3 has 13 residues. CDR1 and CDR2 from the germline V gene are LNHDA and SQIVND (reference sequence). V dropped 3 bases and J dropped 1 base, with 6 bases sitting between them. CDR3 sequence (DNA): TGTGCCAGTAGTATTTGGGATAACTATGGCTACACCTTC. It yields the protein CASSIWDNYGYTF.

This clonotype occurred many times. The chain has TRBV6-1 and TRBJ1-1; D not certain. The V gene's germline CDR1 is MNHNS and CDR2 SASEGT. The CDR3 length is 12 residues. Trimming removed 6 bases from V and 0 bases from J, with 5 bases in between. The CDR3 reads CASRSLNTEAFF. CDR3 nucleotides: TGTGCCAGCAGGAGCCTGAACACTGAAGCTTTCTTT.

Remarks on this clonotype: Given a much more abundant clone one base away, this may be a read error. The chain recombines TRBV7-3 with TRBJ2-2; 8 bases align to TRBD2. The CDR3 covers 16 residues. In germline, CDR1 is SGHTA, CDR2 FQGTGA. V lost 7 bases, J lost 0 bases, and 7 bases stayed unmatched. As DNA, the CDR3 is TGTGCCAGCAACCCCGCGGGAGGCGCGAACACCGGGGAGCTGTTTTTT. Encoded protein: CASNPAGGANTGELFF.

Here the CDR3 DNA reads TGTGCCAGCAGCGGGGGAGAGCGGGAGAACAATGAGCAGTTCTTC. Encoded protein: CASSGGERENNEQFF. The V call is TRBV11-1, the J call TRBJ2-1, with TRBD2 matching over 8 bases. Trimming at V came to 5 bases and at J to 5 bases, leaving 8 bases not matched to a gene. Germline values: CDR1 SGHAT, CDR2 FQDESV (reference sequence). The CDR3 is 15 residues long.